A selection of T cell receptor beta chains follows, all from one sample in a study of identical twins. From the 5' RACE reads, TCRdb called clonotypes with MiXCR, one entry per CDR3 protein. The sample gives under 900,000 distinct CDR3 sequences, approximately 13% of which show up once; 1.5% to 2% is in the top ten. This sample also appeared in a second study, on yellow fever vaccine responses in identical twins.

Sequencing was done on a sample of PBMCs. The receptors stem from a woman aged 18-29 years in good health. CDR3s include the opening cysteine and the closing phenylalanine or tryptophan. D genes are given only for firm matches. Clone size is shown for a subset of rows, as once, few, many or a class of expanded clone.

few	TRBV5-6	TRBD1	TRBJ1-1	CASNRDRGRGGAEAFF	TGTGCCAGCAACCGGGACAGGGGGCGCGGGGGCGCTGAAGCTTTCTTT
many	TRBV29-1	TRBD1	TRBJ1-2	CSVETGGNGYTF	TGCAGCGTTGAGACAGGGGGGAATGGCTACACCTTC
-	TRBV20-1	-	TRBJ2-7	CSARGGALYEQYF	TGCAGTGCTAGAGGAGGAGCTCTTTACGAGCAGTACTTC
few	TRBV12-3/TRBV12-4	-	TRBJ1-2	CASSLSDSLNYGYTF	TGTGCCAGCAGTTTATCCGACAGCTTGAACTATGGCTACACCTTC
few	TRBV20-1	TRBD1	TRBJ2-2	CSAQGQGAWTGELFF	TGCAGTGCTCAAGGACAGGGGGCCTGGACCGGGGAGCTGTTTTTT
-	TRBV4-1	TRBD2	TRBJ2-7	CASSQELAGPSYEQYF	TGCGCCAGCAGCCAAGAACTAGCGGGCCCCTCCTACGAGCAGTACTTC
-	TRBV5-1	-	TRBJ1-2	CASSASTVNYGYTF	TGCGCCAGCAGCGCATCAACAGTTAACTATGGCTACACCTTC
-	TRBV25-1	-	TRBJ2-1	CASSALGGPTGNEQFF	TGTGCCAGCAGTGCCCTCGGGGGGCCTACGGGGAATGAGCAGTTCTTC
-	TRBV9	-	TRBJ2-3	CASSPERALKADTQYF	TGTGCCAGCAGCCCTGAGAGGGCCTTAAAAGCAGATACGCAGTATTTT
-	TRBV3-1	TRBD2	TRBJ2-1	CASSQVGTRLNEQFF	TGTGCCAGCAGCCAAGTGGGGACTAGGCTAAACGAGCAGTTCTTC
few	TRBV11-3	-	TRBJ2-6	CASSFGGISGANVLTF	TGTGCCAGCAGCTTCGGCGGGATCTCTGGGGCCAACGTCCTGACTTTC
many	TRBV12-3/TRBV12-4	-	TRBJ1-1	CASSPNLWGAFF	TGTGCCAGCAGTCCAAACCTTTGGGGGGCTTTCTTT
-	TRBV5-1	-	TRBJ2-7	CASSTAAFSYAGQTYEQYF	TGCGCCAGCAGCACGGCAGCATTTTCTTACGCGGGACAAACATACGAGCAGTACTTC
-	TRBV6-1	-	TRBJ2-5	CASRGDGTGQETQYF	TGTGCCAGCAGGGGGGACGGGACTGGGCAAGAGACCCAGTACTTC
many	TRBV5-1	TRBD1	TRBJ1-1	CASSTTGTENTEAFF	TGCGCCAGCAGCACAACCGGGACAGAGAACACTGAAGCTTTCTTT
many	TRBV12-3/TRBV12-4	-	TRBJ1-1	CASSFIKAEAFF	TGTGCCAGCAGTTTTATTAAAGCTGAAGCTTTCTTT
-	TRBV4-1	-	TRBJ2-5	CASSQGVASQETQYF	TGCGCCAGCAGCCAAGGGGTGGCCAGCCAAGAGACCCAGTACTTC
many	TRBV27	TRBD2	TRBJ2-1	CASSLREGSYNEQFF	TGTGCCAGCTCCCTCAGGGAGGGGTCCTACAATGAGCAGTTCTTC
-	TRBV10-2	-	TRBJ2-1	CASSEYAGADAIPGSYNEQFF	TGCGCCAGCAGTGAATACGCCGGGGCAGACGCCATCCCGGGCTCCTACAATGAGCAGTTCTTC
-	TRBV4-2	-	TRBJ2-3	CASSQTVAGSTDTQYF	TGTGCCAGCAGCCAAACGGTCGCGGGGAGCACAGATACGCAGTATTTT
-	TRBV28	TRBD1	TRBJ1-5	CASSPWTGISNQPQHF	TGTGCCAGCAGCCCTTGGACAGGGATTTCAAATCAGCCCCAGCATTTT
-	TRBV2	TRBD2	TRBJ2-5	CASSGGAGGQQETQYF	TGTGCCAGCAGTGGAGGGGCGGGGGGTCAACAAGAGACCCAGTACTTC
few	TRBV29-1	-	TRBJ1-1	CSVGSSGAVNTEAFF	TGCAGCGTTGGTTCTTCAGGGGCTGTGAACACTGAAGCTTTCTTT
few	TRBV20-1	-	TRBJ1-1	CSASLQPNTEAFF	TGCAGTGCTAGTCTCCAGCCGAACACTGAAGCTTTCTTT
-	TRBV12-3/TRBV12-4	-	TRBJ2-3	CASSLRLFTDTQYF	TGTGCCAGCAGTTTGAGGCTATTCACAGATACGCAGTATTTT
-	TRBV24-1	TRBD2	TRBJ2-1	CATSDFRTSINEQFF	TGTGCCACCAGTGATTTCAGGACTAGCATCAATGAGCAGTTCTTC
-	TRBV5-1	TRBD1	TRBJ1-4	CASSHDRVNEKLFF	TGCGCCAGCAGCCATGACAGGGTTAATGAAAAACTGTTTTTT
-	TRBV10-1	TRBD2	TRBJ2-3	CASSESAGGSDTQYF	TGCGCCAGCAGTGAGTCGGCGGGGGGTTCAGATACGCAGTATTTT
-	TRBV2	-	TRBJ2-1	CANTQTSSYNEQFF	TGTGCCAACACTCAAACTAGCTCCTACAATGAGCAGTTCTTC
few	TRBV28	-	TRBJ1-2	CASSFGQYYGYTF	TGTGCCAGCAGTTTTGGGCAGTACTATGGCTACACCTTC
-	TRBV18	-	TRBJ2-7	CASSPPTREQYF	TGTGCCAGCTCACCACCAACGAGGGAGCAGTACTTC
-	TRBV7-8	-	TRBJ2-1	CASSITRGNEQFF	TGTGCCAGCAGCATCACTAGGGGAAATGAGCAGTTCTTC
few	TRBV7-8	TRBD2	TRBJ2-1	CASSFGLVAYNEQFF	TGTGCCAGCAGCTTTGGACTAGTCGCCTACAATGAGCAGTTCTTC
few	TRBV6-5	-	TRBJ2-1	CASSYTVAVEQFF	TGTGCCAGCAGTTACACAGTAGCGGTTGAGCAGTTCTTC
-	TRBV29-1	TRBD2	TRBJ2-1	CSVAGSFLTGTSGDF	TGCAGCGTTGCAGGGTCATTCTTGACCGGGACTAGCGGAGACTTC
-	TRBV6-1	TRBD2	TRBJ2-2	CASSAGTTRTGELFF	TGTGCCAGCAGTGCCGGGACTACCCGAACCGGGGAGCTGTTTTTT
-	TRBV18	TRBD2	TRBJ2-1	CASSPREGRAGEQFF	TGTGCCAGCTCACCCCGGGAGGGACGAGCCGGTGAGCAGTTCTTC
few	TRBV28	TRBD1	TRBJ1-1	CASRPQGWSEAFF	TGTGCCAGCAGACCACAGGGGTGGTCTGAAGCTTTCTTT
-	TRBV20-1	-	TRBJ1-2	CSARDILRSMTYTF	TGCAGTGCTAGAGATATTTTACGCTCAATGACCTACACCTTC
-	TRBV12-3/TRBV12-4	-	TRBJ2-3	CASNAGFGADTQYF	TGTGCCAGCAATGCCGGTTTCGGGGCAGATACGCAGTATTTT
few	TRBV15	TRBD2	TRBJ2-3	CATRKGTSGSTDTQYF	TGTGCCACCAGAAAAGGGACTAGCGGTAGCACAGATACGCAGTATTTT
few	TRBV7-2	-	TRBJ2-1	CASSFAGINEQFF	TGTGCCAGCAGCTTTGCGGGTATAAATGAGCAGTTCTTC
-	TRBV9	-	TRBJ2-3	CASSVFSGEGSDTQYF	TGTGCCAGCAGCGTATTTAGCGGAGAGGGGTCAGATACGCAGTATTTT
many	TRBV12-3/TRBV12-4	-	TRBJ1-1	CASRARGNTEAFF	TGTGCCAGCAGGGCCCGGGGGAACACTGAAGCTTTCTTT
-	TRBV5-8	-	TRBJ1-5	CASSLGPGIDQPQHF	TGTGCCAGCAGCTTGGGTCCAGGGATCGATCAGCCCCAGCATTTT
many	TRBV20-1	TRBD1	TRBJ2-3	CSERDRRVGDTQYF	TGCAGCGAACGGGACAGAAGGGTTGGAGATACGCAGTATTTT
many	TRBV5-1	TRBD2	TRBJ2-5	CASSQLLAINQETQYF	TGCGCCAGCAGCCAACTACTAGCGATTAACCAAGAGACCCAGTACTTC
few	TRBV7-8	-	TRBJ1-1	CASSLAGRATEAFF	TGTGCCAGCAGCTTAGCGGGGAGGGCGACTGAAGCTTTCTTT
many	TRBV11-1	-	TRBJ1-1	CASSSPVEAFF	TGTGCCAGCAGCTCGCCCGTTGAAGCTTTCTTT
few	TRBV24-1	TRBD2	TRBJ2-1	CATSDLTSGEQFF	TGTGCCACCAGTGATTTAACTAGCGGGGAGCAGTTCTTC
-	TRBV6-5	-	TRBJ2-7	CASSYSVGGVYEQYF	TGTGCCAGCAGTTACTCGGTAGGAGGCGTCTACGAGCAGTACTTC
-	TRBV10-3	-	TRBJ2-7	CAISDLSGALYEQYF	TGTGCCATCAGTGATTTGAGCGGCGCCCTATACGAGCAGTACTTC
few	TRBV5-5	TRBD1	TRBJ1-2	CASSQDRGVNYGYTF	TGTGCCAGCAGCCAGGACAGGGGGGTAAACTATGGCTACACCTTC
few	TRBV4-1	-	TRBJ1-1	CASSQEWAPRVFF	TGCGCCAGCAGCCAAGAATGGGCTCCCAGAGTTTTCTTT
few	TRBV5-1	TRBD2	TRBJ2-5	CALQLAGGFETQYF	TGCGCCCTACAACTAGCGGGAGGCTTCGAGACCCAGTACTTC
-	TRBV6-1	-	TRBJ1-2	CASSAGPHDIYGYTF	TGTGCCAGCAGTGCGGGTCCCCATGATATCTATGGCTACACCTTC
-	TRBV6-6	-	TRBJ1-1	CASRRQVDTEAFF	TGTGCCAGCAGGCGACAGGTAGACACTGAAGCTTTCTTT